A selection of T cell receptor beta chains follows, all from one sample in a study of blood T cell repertoires in COVID-19. The repertoire was sequenced with immunoSEQ multiplex PCR; TCRdb's copy has only in-frame clones and lacks some. The repertoire holds roughly 70,000 clones, with approximately 71% as singletons. The sample was peripheral blood. All receptors derive from a man between 65 and 85 years old with COVID-19, enrolled during active disease. Both conserved end residues are part of each CDR3. D genes are given only for firm matches. The listing skips clone size in some rows; elsewhere it reads once, few, many or a size class.

TRBV5-4	TRBD1	few	TRBJ1-4	CASSSRQGAREKLFF	TGTGCCAGCAGCTCGAGACAGGGGGCTCGAGAAAAACTGTTTTTT
TRBV18	-	-	TRBJ2-3	CASSPTAADTQYF	TGTGCCAGCTCACCAACAGCCGCAGATACGCAGTATTTT
TRBV9	TRBD1	once	TRBJ2-7	CASSGGTGRGYEQYF	TGTGCCAGCAGCGGGGGGACAGGGAGGGGCTACGAGCAGTACTTC
TRBV10-3	-	-	TRBJ1-1	CAIKVRANEGREDTEAFF	TGTGCCATCAAGGTCCGTGCCAACGAGGGCAGGGAGGACACTGAAGCTTTCTTT
TRBV10-2	TRBD1	-	TRBJ1-1	CASSERMTGGTEAFF	TGCGCCAGCAGTGAGCGGATGACAGGGGGCACTGAAGCTTTCTTT
TRBV18	TRBD1	few	TRBJ2-2	CASSPSAGGKYTGELFF	TGTGCCAGCTCACCATCGGCAGGGGGCAAGTACACCGGGGAGCTGTTTTTT
TRBV18	TRBD1	-	TRBJ1-3	CASSPPVGTGGRSAGNTIYF	TGTGCCAGCTCACCACCTGTCGGGACAGGGGGGCGAAGTGCTGGAAACACCATATATTTT
TRBV6-5	-	-	TRBJ1-1	CASKVTGNTEAFF	TGTGCCAGCAAAGTCACGGGGAACACTGAAGCTTTCTTT
TRBV7-2	-	-	TRBJ1-3	CASSPMSGGSGNTIYF	TGTGCCAGCAGCCCGATGTCGGGGGGCTCTGGAAACACCATATATTTT
TRBV28	-	-	TRBJ2-7	CASSFDYQGSYEQYF	TGTGCCAGCAGTTTCGATTACCAGGGATCCTACGAGCAGTACTTC
TRBV6-5	TRBD1	-	TRBJ1-5	CASSRQGSGQPQHF	TGTGCCAGCAGCAGACAGGGGTCAGGCCAGCCCCAGCATTTT
TRBV21-1	-	-	TRBJ1-5	CASNPRETCGHQPQHF	TGTGCCAGCAACCCCAGGGAAACCTGTGGGCATCAGCCCCAGCATTTT
TRBV7-2	-	-	TRBJ2-1	CASSLDSGSYNEQFF	TGTGCCAGCAGCTTAGATAGCGGCTCCTACAATGAGCAGTTCTTC
TRBV24-1	-	-	TRBJ1-1	CATSGTENTEAFF	TGTGCCACCAGTGGGACAGAAAACACTGAAGCTTTCTTT
TRBV28	-	few	TRBJ1-2	CASLDDVDRINYGYTF	TGTGCCAGCCTCGACGACGTCGACAGGATAAACTATGGCTACACCTTC
TRBV28	TRBD2	-	TRBJ2-2	CASSFSGRNTGELFF	TGTGCCAGCAGTTTTAGCGGGAGGAACACCGGGGAGCTGTTTTTT
TRBV29-1	TRBD1	few	TRBJ2-1	CSTQGPAFSEQFF	TGCAGCACACAGGGGCCAGCCTTTAGTGAGCAGTTCTTC
TRBV4-2	TRBD2	-	TRBJ2-1	CASSQVGRESTSYNEQFF	TGTGCCAGCAGCCAAGTGGGGAGGGAGTCGACGTCCTACAATGAGCAGTTCTTC
TRBV28	-	-	TRBJ1-2	CASSLPGRYGYTF	TGTGCCAGCAGTTTACCTGGGCGCTATGGCTACACCTTC
TRBV27	TRBD1	-	TRBJ2-2	CASSLDRANTGELFF	TGTGCCAGCAGCCTCGACAGGGCGAACACCGGGGAGCTGTTTTTT
TRBV9	-	-	TRBJ2-2	CASSVGLRAATGELFF	TGTGCCAGCAGCGTAGGCCTGAGGGCGGCCACCGGGGAGCTGTTTTTT
TRBV12-3/TRBV12-4	TRBD1	-	TRBJ1-1	CASTPTGGTEAFF	TGTGCCAGCACCCCTACAGGGGGCACTGAAGCTTTCTTT
TRBV5-1	-	-	TRBJ1-1	CASSLNLRNTEAFF	TGCGCCAGCAGCTTAAACCTCAGGAACACTGAAGCTTTCTTT
TRBV30	-	-	TRBJ1-5	CAWSIGSGNQPQHF	TGTGCCTGGAGTATAGGGTCGGGAAATCAGCCCCAGCATTTT
TRBV5-1	-	-	TRBJ2-1	CASSLWTANNEQFF	TGCGCCAGCAGCTTGTGGACAGCGAATAATGAGCAGTTCTTC